These T cell receptor beta chains were read from a single sample in a study of technical replicates of blood from several donors. Method: immunoSEQ multiplex PCR; TCRdb's copy keeps in-frame clones and lacks some. The sample shows 13,000 to 15,000 clones, 70% to 90% of them seen only once. Input material: PBMCs. These TCRs come from a human donor in good health. Each CDR3 is given with its conserved first and last residue. Fields, in order: CDR3 protein, CDR3 DNA, clone size, V gene, J gene, D gene. D genes are given only for firm matches. Only some rows state a clone size, as once, few, many or a class for expanded clones.

CDR3: CASKIPTGGHTEAFF
DNA: TGTGCCAGTAAGATTCCGACAGGGGGCCACACTGAAGCTTTCTTT
size: NA
V: TRBV19
J: TRBJ1-1
D: TRBD1

CDR3: CASSEEGGGTDTQYF
DNA: TGTGCCAGCAGTGAAGAAGGGGGCGGAACAGATACGCAGTATTTT
size: NA
V: TRBV2
J: TRBJ2-3
D: TRBD1

CDR3: CSADGEGGAGREQAFF
DNA: TGCAGCGCCGACGGGGAGGGGGGCGCAGGGAGAGAACAAGCTTTCTTT
size: few
V: TRBV29-1
J: TRBJ1-1
D: NA

CDR3: CASKEGRGYQETQYF
DNA: TGTGCCAGCAAGGAGGGCAGGGGGTACCAAGAGACCCAGTACTTC
size: NA
V: TRBV28
J: TRBJ2-5
D: NA

CDR3: CASSLRGTEAFF
DNA: TGTGCCAGCAGCCTCAGGGGCACTGAAGCTTTCTTT
size: NA
V: TRBV13
J: TRBJ1-1
D: NA

CDR3: CASSLRQGAETQYF
DNA: TGTGCCAGCAGCTTGCGACAGGGGGCCGAGACCCAGTACTTC
size: few
V: TRBV9
J: TRBJ2-5
D: TRBD1

CDR3: CASSGQGNTEAFF
DNA: TGTGCCAGCAGTGGACAGGGTAACACTGAAGCTTTCTTT
size: NA
V: TRBV6-1
J: TRBJ1-1
D: TRBD1

CDR3: CASSSGLPAQYF
DNA: TGTGCCAGCAGCTCTGGACTGCCGGCGCAGTATTTT
size: NA
V: TRBV7-9
J: TRBJ2-3
D: NA

CDR3: CAWRIGTGSSWDQPQHF
DNA: TGTGCCTGGAGGATCGGGACAGGGAGCTCCTGGGATCAGCCCCAGCATTTT
size: NA
V: TRBV30
J: TRBJ1-5
D: TRBD1

CDR3: CASSLFDRGGEQYF
DNA: TGTGCCAGCAGTTTATTTGACAGGGGCGGCGAGCAGTACTTC
size: NA
V: TRBV27
J: TRBJ2-7
D: TRBD1

CDR3: CASSGSGLGPQHF
DNA: TGCGCCAGCAGTGGATCAGGGTTAGGGCCCCAGCATTTT
size: NA
V: TRBV10-2
J: TRBJ1-5
D: NA

CDR3: CASSRTLSYEQYF
DNA: TGTGCCAGCAGTCGGACTCTCTCCTACGAGCAGTACTTC
size: once
V: TRBV6-5
J: TRBJ2-7
D: NA

CDR3: CASSAIGQGSHEQYF
DNA: TGTGCCAGTAGTGCAATTGGACAGGGAAGCCACGAGCAGTACTTC
size: NA
V: TRBV19
J: TRBJ2-7
D: TRBD1

CDR3: CASSLAREQYF
DNA: TGTGCCAGCAGTCTAGCCCGAGAGCAGTACTTC
size: NA
V: TRBV21-1
J: TRBJ2-7
D: NA

CDR3: CASSLPSGGVSGNTIYF
DNA: TGTGCCAGCTCACTCCCATCAGGGGGAGTCTCTGGAAACACCATATATTTT
size: NA
V: TRBV18
J: TRBJ1-3
D: TRBD1

CDR3: CASSSTGGANTEAFF
DNA: TGCGCCAGCAGCTCCACGGGAGGGGCGAACACTGAAGCTTTCTTT
size: NA
V: TRBV5-1
J: TRBJ1-1
D: NA

CDR3: CASGLGQANEQFF
DNA: TGTGCTAGTGGCCTAGGACAGGCCAATGAGCAGTTCTTC
size: once
V: TRBV12-5
J: TRBJ2-1
D: TRBD1

CDR3: CASSTGGTQETQYF
DNA: TGTGCCAGCAGCACCGGCGGGACCCAAGAGACCCAGTACTTC
size: NA
V: TRBV7-6
J: TRBJ2-5
D: NA

CDR3: CASSPPGQPNEKLFF
DNA: TGCGCCAGCAGCCCCCCGGGACAACCTAATGAAAAACTGTTTTTT
size: NA
V: TRBV5-1
J: TRBJ1-4
D: NA

CDR3: CASSFRGRGTGELFF
DNA: TGTGCCAGCAGTTTCAGGGGGCGCGGCACCGGGGAGCTGTTTTTT
size: NA
V: TRBV28
J: TRBJ2-2
D: TRBD1

CDR3: CASRPGTGGWGGYTF
DNA: TGTGCCAGCCGCCCCGGGACAGGGGGGTGGGGTGGCTACACCTTC
size: once
V: TRBV9
J: TRBJ1-2
D: TRBD1

CDR3: CASSLGASGSREQFF
DNA: TGTGCCAGCAGCCTCGGGGCTAGCGGGAGTAGGGAGCAGTTCTTC
size: NA
V: TRBV7-3
J: TRBJ2-1
D: TRBD2

CDR3: CASSSTSYGELFF
DNA: TGTGCCAGCAGCTCGACTAGTTACGGGGAGCTGTTTTTT
size: NA
V: TRBV7-2
J: TRBJ2-2
D: NA

CDR3: CATSRDGTGDSYEQYF
DNA: TGTGCCACCAGCAGAGATGGGACAGGGGATTCCTACGAGCAGTACTTC
size: NA
V: TRBV15
J: TRBJ2-7
D: TRBD1

CDR3: CASSLAWQGEAFF
DNA: TGCGCCAGCAGCTTGGCCTGGCAGGGGGAAGCTTTCTTT
size: few
V: TRBV5-1
J: TRBJ1-1
D: NA

CDR3: CASIRDRGPYEQYF
DNA: TGTGCCAGCATTCGGGACAGGGGACCATACGAGCAGTACTTC
size: NA
V: TRBV6-1
J: TRBJ2-7
D: TRBD1

CDR3: CASSLLLAGGPGTGELFF
DNA: TGTGCCAGCTCACTCCTCCTAGCGGGAGGGCCTGGAACCGGGGAGCTGTTTTTT
size: NA
V: TRBV18
J: TRBJ2-2
D: TRBD2

CDR3: CASSYREGFGHGYTF
DNA: TGTGCCAGCAGTTACAGAGAGGGTTTCGGGCATGGCTACACCTTC
size: once
V: TRBV6-5
J: TRBJ1-2
D: NA

CDR3: CASSPDAGTGGIGELFF
DNA: TGTGCCAGCAGCCCAGACGCCGGGACAGGGGGTATCGGGGAGCTGTTTTTT
size: NA
V: TRBV7-3
J: TRBJ2-2
D: TRBD1

CDR3: CASSIEGTGYQETQYF
DNA: TGTGCCAGTAGTATAGAGGGGACAGGATACCAAGAGACCCAGTACTTC
size: NA
V: TRBV19
J: TRBJ2-5
D: TRBD1

CDR3: CATSRGEDTYSNQPQHF
DNA: TGTGCCACCAGCAGAGGGGAGGACACGTATAGCAATCAGCCCCAGCATTTT
size: NA
V: TRBV15
J: TRBJ1-5
D: NA

CDR3: CASSGPTGTSGRAYNEQFF
DNA: TGCGCCAGCAGTGGGCCAACTGGGACTAGCGGGAGGGCCTACAATGAGCAGTTCTTC
size: NA
V: TRBV10-1
J: TRBJ2-1
D: TRBD2

CDR3: CASSAGTGYAGELFF
DNA: TGCGCCAGCAGTGCCGGGACAGGGTATGCCGGGGAGCTGTTTTTT
size: NA
V: TRBV5-1
J: TRBJ2-2
D: TRBD1

CDR3: CASSIGVGGFNYGYTF
DNA: TGTGCCAGCAGCATAGGGGTCGGTGGATTCAACTATGGCTACACCTTC
size: few
V: TRBV28
J: TRBJ1-2
D: NA

CDR3: CASSVEWQQETQYF
DNA: TGTGCCAGCAGCGTAGAATGGCAGCAAGAGACCCAGTACTTC
size: NA
V: TRBV9
J: TRBJ2-5
D: NA

CDR3: CASRDSDRGTEAFF
DNA: TGTGCCAGCAGAGACTCCGACAGGGGCACTGAAGCTTTCTTT
size: few
V: TRBV6-4
J: TRBJ1-1
D: TRBD1

CDR3: CASSLSPDSATGELFF
DNA: TGTGCCAGCAGCTTATCTCCGGACAGTGCCACCGGGGAGCTGTTTTTT
size: NA
V: TRBV7-9
J: TRBJ2-2
D: NA

CDR3: CASREYIWGVSEQYF
DNA: TGTGCCAGCAGAGAATATATCTGGGGGGTTAGCGAGCAGTACTTC
size: NA
V: TRBV2
J: TRBJ2-7
D: NA

CDR3: CASSLASGRSNEQFF
DNA: TGTGCCAGCAGCTTAGCTAGCGGGAGATCAAATGAGCAGTTCTTC
size: NA
V: TRBV7-9
J: TRBJ2-1
D: TRBD2

CDR3: CASSLWDRSTDTQYF
DNA: TGTGCCAGCAGCTTGTGGGACAGAAGCACAGATACGCAGTATTTT
size: NA
V: TRBV5-6
J: TRBJ2-3
D: TRBD1

CDR3: CASSPLGATNEKLFF
DNA: TGTGCCAGCAGTCCCCTAGGGGCAACTAATGAAAAACTGTTTTTT
size: NA
V: TRBV6-5
J: TRBJ1-4
D: NA

CDR3: CASSSLAGAAYNEQFF
DNA: TGTGCCAGCAGCTCGCTAGCGGGGGCCGCCTACAATGAGCAGTTCTTC
size: NA
V: TRBV6-6
J: TRBJ2-1
D: TRBD2

CDR3: CASSLNPLAGVGVYLADTQYF
DNA: TGTGCCAGCAGCTTAAATCCTCTAGCGGGAGTTGGAGTTTATTTAGCAGATACGCAGTATTTT
size: NA
V: TRBV7-3
J: TRBJ2-3
D: TRBD2

CDR3: CASSPTSGDSTDTQYF
DNA: TGTGCCAGCAGTCCGACTAGCGGGGATAGCACAGATACGCAGTATTTT
size: NA
V: TRBV6-4
J: TRBJ2-3
D: TRBD2

CDR3: CAWSVVGVGQPQHF
DNA: TGTGCCTGGAGTGTAGTAGGGGTGGGTCAGCCCCAGCATTTT
size: NA
V: TRBV30
J: TRBJ1-5
D: NA

CDR3: CAISFSGEKLFF
DNA: TGTGCCATCAGTTTTTCAGGGGAAAAACTGTTTTTT
size: NA
V: TRBV10-3
J: TRBJ1-4
D: NA

CDR3: CASSDFRSGSTDTQYF
DNA: TGTGCCAGCAGCGATTTCCGGAGCGGGAGCACAGATACGCAGTATTTT
size: once
V: TRBV7-9
J: TRBJ2-3
D: NA

CDR3: CAWRLKDRGGEQYF
DNA: TGTGCCTGGAGGTTGAAGGACAGGGGTGGCGAGCAGTACTTC
size: NA
V: TRBV30
J: TRBJ2-7
D: TRBD1

CDR3: CASSLGLAETYEQYF
DNA: TGTGCCAGCAGCTTAGGACTAGCGGAGACCTACGAGCAGTACTTC
size: NA
V: TRBV7-8
J: TRBJ2-7
D: TRBD2

CDR3: CASSYSRDYSYEQYF
DNA: TGTGCCAGTAGTTACAGCAGGGACTACTCCTACGAGCAGTACTTC
size: NA
V: TRBV19
J: TRBJ2-7
D: TRBD2

CDR3: CASSYRGLAVSTDTQYF
DNA: TGTGCCAGCAGTTACAGAGGACTAGCAGTTAGCACAGATACGCAGTATTTT
size: NA
V: TRBV27
J: TRBJ2-3
D: TRBD2

CDR3: CASRTGLAGADTQYF
DNA: TGTGCCAGCAGAACGGGACTAGCGGGAGCAGATACGCAGTATTTT
size: NA
V: TRBV7-2
J: TRBJ2-3
D: TRBD2